These T cell receptor beta chains were read from a single sample in a study of blood T cell repertoires in COVID-19. The method was immunoSEQ multiplex PCR; TCRdb's version includes in-frame clones alone and lacks a portion of them. The sample yields 310,000 or so clones, more than 75% seen once. Sequences were obtained from peripheral blood. The receptor set was obtained from a woman in her forties or fifties with acute or convalescent COVID-19. Both conserved end residues are part of each CDR3. Each record gives: D gene, J gene, V gene, clone size, CDR3 DNA, CDR3 protein. A D gene is named only where the DNA matches it firmly. Rows may omit the clone size; those that give it use once, few, many or a size class.

. | TRBJ1-5 | TRBV19 | . | TGTGCCAGTAGTATCATACAGGGTGGCAATCAGCCCCAGCATTTT | CASSIIQGGNQPQHF
TRBD1 | TRBJ1-2 | TRBV28 | . | TGTGCCAGCAGTTTCCCCCAGGGGGCCAAGGTTAACTATGGCTACACCTTC | CASSFPQGAKVNYGYTF
. | TRBJ2-2 | TRBV5-5 | . | TGTGCCAGCAGCTTGGGACTCCCTCCCGGGGAGCTGTTTTTT | CASSLGLPPGELFF
. | TRBJ1-5 | TRBV21-1 | . | TGTGCCAGCAGCAAATGGGCGGGGGTCGGCAATCAGCCCCAGCATTTT | CASSKWAGVGNQPQHF
. | TRBJ2-1 | TRBV5-1 | . | TGCGCCAGCAGCTTTCAATCAGACAGCTACAATGAGCAGTTCTTC | CASSFQSDSYNEQFF
. | TRBJ1-1 | TRBV4-2 | . | TGTGCCAGCAGCCAAGACGGGCACGGAAGGGGTGAAGCTTTCTTT | CASSQDGHGRGEAFF
TRBD2 | TRBJ2-1 | TRBV24-1 | . | TGTGCCACCAGTGACCTCACCTCTAGAGCGGGACGCTACAATGAGCAGTTCTTC | CATSDLTSRAGRYNEQFF
. | TRBJ1-2 | TRBV12-3/TRBV12-4 | . | TGTGCCAGCAGTTTACAACAAGACTATGGCTACACCTTC | CASSLQQDYGYTF
TRBD2 | TRBJ2-3 | TRBV28 | . | TGTGCCAGCAGTCCCTTTCAGGGTAGTAGCGGGATTAGGAATACGCAGTATTTT | CASSPFQGSSGIRNTQYF
. | TRBJ1-6 | TRBV28 | many | TGTGCCAGCAGTTTTGAGGCCCAAACGAATTCACCCCTCCACTTT | CASSFEAQTNSPLHF
TRBD2 | TRBJ2-1 | TRBV4-3 | few | TGCGCCAGCAGCCAAGAACTATCCGGTAGCGGGAGTGTCTTC | CASSQELSGSGSVF
. | TRBJ1-3 | TRBV10-3 | . | TGTGCCATCGAAGACCGACTCTCTGGAAACACCATATATTTT | CAIEDRLSGNTIYF
. | TRBJ2-2 | TRBV6-5 | . | TGTGCCAGCACCACAGGGTTGAGGAGGGAGCTGTTTTTT | CASTTGLRRELFF
. | TRBJ1-1 | TRBV5-6 | few | TGTGCCAGCAGCTTGTCCCGGGTTTGGACTGAAGCTTTCTTT | CASSLSRVWTEAFF
. | TRBJ2-7 | TRBV30 | . | TGTGCCTGGAGTGTAGTAGCTCGGAAGCAGTACTTC | CAWSVVARKQYF
TRBD1 | TRBJ1-4 | TRBV9 | . | TGTGCCAGCAGCGTAGGTGAGGGGGCAGGATCTAATGAAAAACTGTTTTTT | CASSVGEGAGSNEKLFF
TRBD2 | TRBJ2-7 | TRBV28 | . | TGTGCCAGCATCCCGGGGACTAGCGGGAGCTCCTACGAGCAGTACTTC | CASIPGTSGSSYEQYF
. | TRBJ1-3 | TRBV9 | . | TGTGCCAGCAGCGTAGGGGGCAACTCTGGAAACACCATATATTTT | CASSVGGNSGNTIYF
. | TRBJ2-7 | TRBV3-1/TRBV3-2 | . | TGTGCCAGCAGCCTATCCGGGACACCGAGGGAGCAGTACTTC | CASSLSGTPREQYF
. | TRBJ2-2 | TRBV2 | . | TGTGCCAGCAGTGTCCTCTGGAGGACCGGGGAGCTGTTTTTT | CASSVLWRTGELFF
TRBD2 | TRBJ2-1 | TRBV3-1/TRBV3-2 | . | TGTGCCAGCAGCCAATTGAGCGGGAGAATTGGCAATGAGCAGTTCTTC | CASSQLSGRIGNEQFF
TRBD1 | TRBJ1-2 | TRBV7-6 | . | TGTGCCAGCAGCTTAGATCAGGGACAGGGTAACTATGGCTACACCTTC | CASSLDQGQGNYGYTF
TRBD1 | TRBJ2-5 | TRBV9 | . | TGTGCCAGCAGCGTCACAGGGGGTCAAGAGACCCAGTACTTC | CASSVTGGQETQYF
. | TRBJ2-2 | TRBV3-1/TRBV3-2 | . | TGTGCCAGCAGCCGACAGAACACCGGGGAGCTGTTTTTT | CASSRQNTGELFF
. | TRBJ1-4 | TRBV10-3 | . | TGTGCCATCAGAGCCGAACGAAATGAAAAACTGTTTTTT | CAIRAERNEKLFF
. | TRBJ2-1 | TRBV7-3 | . | TGTGCCAGCAGCCCACCGGGACAACCCTACAATGAGCAGTTCTTC | CASSPPGQPYNEQFF
TRBD2 | TRBJ2-2 | TRBV11-2 | . | TGTGCCAGCAGCTTCCGACTAGCGTTGAACACCGGGGAGCTGTTTTTT | CASSFRLALNTGELFF
. | TRBJ2-7 | TRBV28 | . | TGTGCCAGCACAGGCCTAAACGGGAGATGGTACTTC | CASTGLNGRWYF
TRBD2 | TRBJ2-1 | TRBV7-2 | once | TGTGCCAGCAGCTTAGATCTTGCTAGCGGGAGTTTTGCGTATGAGCAGTTCTTC | CASSLDLASGSFAYEQFF
TRBD1 | TRBJ2-7 | TRBV24-1 | . | TGTGCCACCAGTGATACCGGGACAGGGAGCGAGCAGTACTTC | CATSDTGTGSEQYF
. | TRBJ2-3 | TRBV18 | . | TGTGCCAGCTCACCAGCCGGTGGCACAGATACGCAGTATTTT | CASSPAGGTDTQYF
. | TRBJ1-1 | TRBV27 | . | TGTGCCAGCAGTTTACGGGGGGACACTGAAGCTTTCTTT | CASSLRGDTEAFF
TRBD2 | TRBJ2-1 | TRBV29-1 | . | TGCAGCGTTGAGGATAGCGGGAGGGATTATTACAATGAGCAGTTCTTC | CSVEDSGRDYYNEQFF
. | TRBJ1-1 | TRBV19 | . | TGTGCCAGTAGTCCCCAGTATCCCCGGGACAAAGGCGGTGTTTACACTGAAGCTTTCTTT | CASSPQYPRDKGGVYTEAFF
TRBD1 | TRBJ2-7 | TRBV7-3 | few | TGTGCCAGCAGCTTATCACCGGGACAGGGGGCGGGTGTCGAGCAGTACTTC | CASSLSPGQGAGVEQYF
TRBD1 | TRBJ2-7 | TRBV9 | . | TGTGCCAGCAGCTCCTGGGGGACAGGGGGATCCGAGCAGTACTTC | CASSSWGTGGSEQYF
. | TRBJ2-6 | TRBV28 | . | TGTGCCACCAACGCACAGGGTTCTGGGGCCAACGTCCTGACTTTC | CATNAQGSGANVLTF
TRBD1 | TRBJ2-7 | TRBV7-8 | . | TGTGCCAGCAGCTTCGACAGGGCGGGCGAGCAGTACTTC | CASSFDRAGEQYF
. | TRBJ2-7 | TRBV7-2 | . | TGTGCCAGCAGCTTACTCCCCGTTTCTCGTTCCCACGAGCAGTACTTC | CASSLLPVSRSHEQYF
. | TRBJ2-5 | TRBV5-5 | once | TGTGCCAGCAGCCCAGAGACAAGTCAAGAGACCCAGTACTTC | CASSPETSQETQYF
TRBD2 | TRBJ2-1 | TRBV5-1 | . | TGCGCCAGCAGCTTGGGGTATAGCGGGAGAGGGGGGAATGAGCAGTTCTTC | CASSLGYSGRGGNEQFF
TRBD1 | TRBJ1-2 | TRBV25-1 | . | TGTGCCAGCAGTATTACAGGGGATTATGGCTACACCTTC | CASSITGDYGYTF
TRBD2 | TRBJ2-7 | TRBV18 | . | TGTGCCAGCTCCTCGGCAGCGGGAGTATACGAGCAGTACTTC | CASSSAAGVYEQYF
. | TRBJ2-7 | TRBV7-2 | . | TGTGCCAGCAGCTTAGGTACAGGGTCCCCCTACGAGCAGTACTTC | CASSLGTGSPYEQYF
TRBD1 | TRBJ1-1 | TRBV10-3 | . | TGTGCCGCAGCGGCTGACAGGGGCCTAACTGAAGCTTTCTTT | CAAAADRGLTEAFF
TRBD1 | TRBJ1-2 | TRBV19 | . | TGTGCCAGTAGTATGGACAGGGGGCGTCATGGCTACACCTTC | CASSMDRGRHGYTF
. | TRBJ1-6 | TRBV2 | . | TGTGCCAGCAGTGCTGATAGGCTAGGCTCCTATAATTCACCCCTCCACTTT | CASSADRLGSYNSPLHF